The present TCR beta chain was sequenced within a study of T cell responses to AZD1222 COVID-19 vaccine. The study's findings and limits: White British ancestry dominated among donors, who included more females, and clonal diversity was possibly underestimated.

As concerns this clone: Its antigen is not identified.

Germline assignment: CDR1 SQVTM and CDR2 ANQGSEA. The CDR3 is 15 residues long. V shed 1 base, J shed 1 base, and the junction held 3 bases outside the gene matches. Clones were read by immunoSEQ multiplex PCR, and TCRdb kept only the in-frame ones, dropping some. The table includes roughly 130,000 clones, around 90% detected once. This rearrangement joins TRBV29-1 to TRBJ2-3, with 9 bases matching TRBD2. This TCR came from an adult in good health. The sequenced sample was peripheral blood, obtained on day 0 of AZD1222 vaccination. Written as DNA, the CDR3 is TGCAGCGTTGAAGGGGCTAGCGGGGGCACAGATACGCAGTATTTT. Residues: CSVEGASGGTDTQYF.